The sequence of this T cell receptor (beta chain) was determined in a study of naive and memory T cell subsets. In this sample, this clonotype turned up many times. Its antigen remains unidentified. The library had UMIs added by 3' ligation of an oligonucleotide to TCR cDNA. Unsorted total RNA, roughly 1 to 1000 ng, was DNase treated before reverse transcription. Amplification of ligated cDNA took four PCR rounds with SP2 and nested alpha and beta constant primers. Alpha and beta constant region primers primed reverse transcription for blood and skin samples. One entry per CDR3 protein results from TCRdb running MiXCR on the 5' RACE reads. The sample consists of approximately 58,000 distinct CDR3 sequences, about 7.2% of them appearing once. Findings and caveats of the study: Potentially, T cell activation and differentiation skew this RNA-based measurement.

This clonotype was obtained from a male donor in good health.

CDR3 sequence (DNA): TGCGCCAGCAGCTTGGGCGGAGGGGCTTCCTACGAGCAGTACTTC. Protein: CASSLGGGASYEQYF. V gene TRBV5-1 combines with J gene TRBJ2-7; tentatively, D is TRBD2 (6 bases). This CDR3 comprises 15 residues. Trimming removed 0 bases at V and 1 base at J, with 11 bases between. Germline lookup yields CDR1 SGHRS and CDR2 YFSETQ.